This T cell receptor (beta chain) was identified in a study of T-cell memory formation after mild COVID-19. Study background: In these data, TCR clusters were largely donor specific. Study-wide results and limits: Day 37-peaking second-wave clones had unconfirmed SARS-CoV-2 specificity. Contracting CD4+ clones lay largely in CM and EM, with CD8+ ones residing in EMRA.

This clonotype has a handful of counts. Its antigen is undetermined. This CDR3 is built from 14 residues. The germline V and J ends were trimmed by 4 bases and 1 base, with 10 bases remaining between them. TCRdb reprocessed the 5' RACE reads via MiXCR and lists one record per CDR3 protein. In the table there are 540,000 or so distinct CDR3 sequences, approximately 20% of which are singletons. The chain links TRBV12-3 or TRBV12-4 to TRBJ1-1, with a possible D match to TRBD1 (5 bases). The clonotype was recovered from an adult woman who had mild COVID-19 (a few samples of this study predate the infection). Cell type and time point are not known. The specimen sequenced was PBMCs or a T cell subset sorted from them (not recorded which). CDR3 DNA: TGTGCCAGCAGTTACTATAGGGGGAACACTGAAGCTTTCTTT. As protein: CASSYYRGNTEAFF.